This T cell receptor beta chain was sequenced during a study of T cell responses to AZD1222 COVID-19 vaccine. With regard to this clone: Its antigen is not known.

Study results and caveats: Among AZD1222 vaccinees, only five to seven were seropositive at baseline. Following two doses of AZD1222, Spike-specific TCR breadth and depth rose. Donor demographics were predominantly white British with a female majority; clonal diversity may be underestimated.

CDR3 length: 16 amino acids. Germline-derived CDR1 and CDR2 are SNHLY and FYNNEI. With 5 bases clipped from V and 4 bases from J, the junction kept 12 bases outside the gene matches. The repertoire was sequenced with immunoSEQ multiplex PCR; TCRdb's copy has only in-frame clones and lacks some. The sample includes 100,000 to 110,000 clones, approximately 91% seen only once; the top ten take more than 1.5%. Specimen: peripheral blood, collected on day 0 of AZD1222 vaccination. V and J are TRBV2 and TRBJ2-3; 7 nucleotides agree with TRBD2. This clonotype originated in an adult in good health. Here the CDR3 DNA reads TGTGCCAGCAGTCTACAACCTAGCGGAGGCGCAGATACGCAGTATTTT. It encodes CASSLQPSGGADTQYF.